In its sample, the clone carrying this T cell receptor (beta chain) was seen a few times. These data belong to a study of T cell changes during pregnancy in multiple sclerosis. Repertoires were generated with immunoSEQ multiplex PCR, while TCRdb's copy carries only in-frame clones and drops some. The sample holds fewer than 70,000 clones, around 90% seen once. The CDR3 has 14 amino acids. Looked up from germline, CDR1 is SEHNR and CDR2 is FQNEAQ (reference sequence). V lost 2 bases, J lost 0 bases, and 4 bases lay in between. The TCR originated in a female donor with multiple sclerosis, enrolled in a pregnancy study. The gene calls are TRBV7-9 and TRBJ1-4; D not certain. This sample comprised peripheral blood, obtained in the third trimester of pregnancy. Here the CDR3 reads CASSLRATNEKLFF. The CDR3 DNA sequence: TGTGCCAGCAGCTTACGAGCAACTAATGAAAAACTGTTTTTT. Full variable domain (outside the CDR3, taken from reference TRBV7-9 and TRBJ1-4): DTGVSQNPRHKITKRGQNVTFRCDPISEHNRLYWYRQTLGQGPEFLTYFQNEAQLEKSRLLSDRFSAERPKGSFSTLEIQRTEQGDSAMYLCASSLRATNEKLFFGSGTQLSVL.